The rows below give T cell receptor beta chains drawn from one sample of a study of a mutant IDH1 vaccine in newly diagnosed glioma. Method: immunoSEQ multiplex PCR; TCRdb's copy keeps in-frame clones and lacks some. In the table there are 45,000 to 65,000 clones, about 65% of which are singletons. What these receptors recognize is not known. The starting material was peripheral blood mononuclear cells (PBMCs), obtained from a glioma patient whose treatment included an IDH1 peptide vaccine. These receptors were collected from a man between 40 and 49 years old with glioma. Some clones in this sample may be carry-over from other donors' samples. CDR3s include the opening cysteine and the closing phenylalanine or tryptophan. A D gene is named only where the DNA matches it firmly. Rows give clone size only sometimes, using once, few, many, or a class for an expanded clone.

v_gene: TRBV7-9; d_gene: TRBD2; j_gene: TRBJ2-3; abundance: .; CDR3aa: CASSSTSGGDTQYF; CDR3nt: TGTGCCAGCAGCTCGACTAGCGGGGGGGATACGCAGTATTTT
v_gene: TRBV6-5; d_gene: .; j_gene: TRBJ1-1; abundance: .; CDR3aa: CASSLQGLYTEAFF; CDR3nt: TGTGCCAGCAGTCTTCAGGGCTTATACACTGAAGCTTTCTTT
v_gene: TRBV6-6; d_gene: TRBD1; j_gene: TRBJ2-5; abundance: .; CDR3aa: CASRPGQGETQYF; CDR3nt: TGTGCCAGCAGACCGGGACAGGGAGAGACCCAGTACTTC
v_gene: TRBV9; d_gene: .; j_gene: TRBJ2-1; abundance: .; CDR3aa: CASSAGGYNEQFF; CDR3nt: TGTGCCAGCAGCGCTGGGGGGTACAATGAGCAGTTCTTC
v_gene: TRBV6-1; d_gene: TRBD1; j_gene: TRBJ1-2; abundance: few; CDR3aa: CASSEETGYGYTF; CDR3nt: TGTGCCAGCAGTGAGGAGACAGGGTATGGCTACACCTTC
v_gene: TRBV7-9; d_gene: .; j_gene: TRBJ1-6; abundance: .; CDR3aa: CASSSLPDSPLHF; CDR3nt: TGTGCCAGCAGCTCCCTACCGGATTCACCCCTCCACTTT
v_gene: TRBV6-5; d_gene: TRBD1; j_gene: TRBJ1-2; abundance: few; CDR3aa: CASRITGADGYTF; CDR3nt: TGTGCCAGCAGAATAACAGGGGCGGATGGCTACACCTTC
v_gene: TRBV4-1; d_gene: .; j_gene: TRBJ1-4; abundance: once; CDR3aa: CASSQASGTATNEKLFF; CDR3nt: TGCGCCAGCAGCCAAGCATCCGGGACCGCAACTAATGAAAAACTGTTTTTT
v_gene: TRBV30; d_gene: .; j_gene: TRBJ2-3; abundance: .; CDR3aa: CAWSSSGSTDTQYF; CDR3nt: TGTGCCTGGAGTTCCAGCGGAAGCACAGATACGCAGTATTTT
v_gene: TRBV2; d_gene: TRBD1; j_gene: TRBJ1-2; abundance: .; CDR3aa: CASRGGGQRLGGYTF; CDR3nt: TGTGCCAGCAGGGGCGGGGGACAGCGTTTAGGTGGCTACACCTTC
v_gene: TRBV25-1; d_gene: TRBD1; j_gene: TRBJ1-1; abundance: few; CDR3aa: CASSVSGTGGIAFF; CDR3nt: TGTGCCAGCAGTGTCTCCGGGACAGGGGGCATTGCTTTCTTT
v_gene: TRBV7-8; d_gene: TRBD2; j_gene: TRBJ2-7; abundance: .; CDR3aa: CASSPTHGTSIYEQYF; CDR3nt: TGTGCCAGCAGCCCCACCCACGGGACTAGCATCTACGAGCAGTACTTC
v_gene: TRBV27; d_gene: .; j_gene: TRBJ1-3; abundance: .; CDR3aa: CASSTKGQGNTIYF; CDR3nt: TGTGCCAGCAGCACGAAAGGCCAAGGAAACACCATATATTTT
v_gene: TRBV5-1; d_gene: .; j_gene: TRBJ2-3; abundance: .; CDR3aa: CASSLGLAGAQDTQYF; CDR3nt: TGCGCCAGCAGCTTGGGTCTCGCGGGGGCCCAGGATACGCAGTATTTT
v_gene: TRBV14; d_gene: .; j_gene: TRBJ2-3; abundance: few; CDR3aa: CASSLPRGTTDTQYF; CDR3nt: TGTGCCAGCAGCCTGCCGAGGGGGACCACAGATACGCAGTATTTT
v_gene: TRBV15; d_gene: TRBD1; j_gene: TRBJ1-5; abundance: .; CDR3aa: CATSRTTGGSWGPQHF; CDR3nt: TGTGCCACCAGCAGAACTACAGGGGGCAGTTGGGGTCCCCAGCATTTT
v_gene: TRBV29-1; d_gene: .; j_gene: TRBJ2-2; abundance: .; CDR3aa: CSVRQAGELFF; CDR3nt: TGCAGCGTGAGACAGGCCGGGGAGCTGTTTTTT
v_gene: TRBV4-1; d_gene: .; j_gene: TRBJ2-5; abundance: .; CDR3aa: CASSQDLASRSETQYF; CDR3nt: TGCGCCAGCAGCCAAGATCTGGCTAGCCGATCGGAGACCCAGTACTTC
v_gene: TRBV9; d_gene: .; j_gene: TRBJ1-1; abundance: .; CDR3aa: CASSVGQGEVNTEAFF; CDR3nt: TGTGCCAGCAGCGTAGGTCAGGGAGAAGTGAACACTGAAGCTTTCTTT
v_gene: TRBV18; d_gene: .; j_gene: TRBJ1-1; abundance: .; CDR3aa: CASSLGRNTEAFF; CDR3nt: TGTGCCAGCTCACTGGGACGGAACACTGAAGCTTTCTTT
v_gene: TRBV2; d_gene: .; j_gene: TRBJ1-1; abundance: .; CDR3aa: CASSVDPAETAFF; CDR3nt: TGTGCCAGCAGTGTTGACCCCGCCGAGACTGCTTTCTTT
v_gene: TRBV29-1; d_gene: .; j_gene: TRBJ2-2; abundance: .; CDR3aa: CSLEDGYTGELFF; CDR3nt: TGCAGCTTGGAGGACGGATACACCGGGGAGCTGTTTTTT
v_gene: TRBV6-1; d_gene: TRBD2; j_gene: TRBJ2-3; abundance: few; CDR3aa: CASSRDYFLDTQYF; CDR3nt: TGTGCCAGCAGCCGGGACTACTTTTTAGATACGCAGTATTTT
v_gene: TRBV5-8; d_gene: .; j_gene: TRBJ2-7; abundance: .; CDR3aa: CASSLVGGRALTSEQYF; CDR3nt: TGTGCCAGCAGCTTGGTGGGAGGCAGGGCCCTCACCTCGGAGCAGTACTTC
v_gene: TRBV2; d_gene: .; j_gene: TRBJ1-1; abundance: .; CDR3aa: CASSKVTEAFF; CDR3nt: TGTGCCAGCTCTAAGGTCACTGAAGCTTTCTTT
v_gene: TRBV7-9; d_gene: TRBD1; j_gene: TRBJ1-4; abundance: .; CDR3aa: CASSFGTGKIGNEKLFF; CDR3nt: TGTGCCAGCAGCTTTGGGACAGGGAAGATCGGGAATGAAAAACTGTTTTTT
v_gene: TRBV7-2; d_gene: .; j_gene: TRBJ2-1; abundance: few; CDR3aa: CASQAGGKSLNEQFF; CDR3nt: TGTGCCAGTCAAGCTGGCGGGAAATCGTTGAATGAGCAGTTCTTC
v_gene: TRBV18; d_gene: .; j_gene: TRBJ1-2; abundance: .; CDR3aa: CASSPRVMDYGYTF; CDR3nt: TGTGCCAGCTCACCACGGGTGATGGACTATGGCTACACCTTC
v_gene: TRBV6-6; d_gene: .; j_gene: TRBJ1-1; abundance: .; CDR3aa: CASSYSRQNTEAFF; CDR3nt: TGTGCCAGCAGTTACTCGAGGCAGAACACTGAAGCTTTCTTT
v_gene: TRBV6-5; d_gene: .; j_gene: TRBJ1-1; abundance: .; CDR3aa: CASSYSNSGDTEAFF; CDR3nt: TGTGCCAGCAGTTACTCGAATAGCGGGGACACTGAAGCTTTCTTT
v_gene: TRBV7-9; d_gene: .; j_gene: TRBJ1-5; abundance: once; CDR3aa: CASTRNNQPQHF; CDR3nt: TGTGCCAGCACCAGGAACAATCAGCCCCAGCATTTT
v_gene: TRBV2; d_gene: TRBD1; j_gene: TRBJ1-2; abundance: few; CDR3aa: CASSVRLGGAGYTF; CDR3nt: TGTGCCAGCAGTGTGCGATTAGGGGGCGCAGGCTACACCTTC
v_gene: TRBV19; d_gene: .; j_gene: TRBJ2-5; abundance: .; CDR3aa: CASSLTSGLQETQYF; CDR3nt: TGTGCCAGTAGCCTCACCAGCGGTCTACAAGAGACCCAGTACTTC
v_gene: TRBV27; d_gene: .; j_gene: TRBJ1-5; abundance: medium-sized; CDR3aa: CASSLWASGDQPQHF; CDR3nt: TGTGCCAGCAGTTTATGGGCTTCGGGCGATCAGCCCCAGCATTTT
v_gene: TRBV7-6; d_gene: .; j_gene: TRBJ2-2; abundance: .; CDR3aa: CASSLSGAGELFF; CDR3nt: TGTGCCAGCAGCTTATCGGGGGCCGGGGAGCTGTTTTTT
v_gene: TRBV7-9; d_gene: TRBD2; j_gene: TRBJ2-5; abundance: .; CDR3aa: CASSSSGTRYQETQYF; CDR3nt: TGTGCCAGCAGCTCATCCGGGACTAGATACCAAGAGACCCAGTACTTC
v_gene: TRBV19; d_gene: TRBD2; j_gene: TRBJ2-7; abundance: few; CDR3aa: CASSGGGTYEQYF; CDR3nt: TGTGCCAGTAGCGGCGGGGGGACTTACGAGCAGTACTTC
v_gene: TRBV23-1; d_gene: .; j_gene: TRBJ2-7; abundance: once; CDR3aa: CASSHPGGEQYF; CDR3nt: TGCGCCAGCAGTCATCCCGGTGGCGAGCAGTACTTC
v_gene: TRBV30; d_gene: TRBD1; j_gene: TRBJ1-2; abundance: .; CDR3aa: CAWSEGTGEAYGYTF; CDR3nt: TGTGCCTGGAGTGAAGGGACAGGGGAAGCCTATGGCTACACCTTC
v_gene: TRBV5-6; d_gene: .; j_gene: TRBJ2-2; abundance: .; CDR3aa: CASILSGGGELFF; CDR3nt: TGTGCCAGCATCCTCTCCGGCGGCGGGGAGCTGTTTTTT
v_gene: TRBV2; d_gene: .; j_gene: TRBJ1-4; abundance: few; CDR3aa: CASSAPTLHEKLFF; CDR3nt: TGTGCCAGCAGTGCCCCGACCCTCCATGAAAAACTGTTTTTT
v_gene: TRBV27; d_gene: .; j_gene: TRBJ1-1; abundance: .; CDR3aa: CASSLGGNTEAFF; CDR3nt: TGTGCCAGCAGTTTGGGGGGGAACACTGAAGCTTTCTTT
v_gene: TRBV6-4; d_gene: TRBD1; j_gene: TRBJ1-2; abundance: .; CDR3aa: CASRPDRGRGYGYTF; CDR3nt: TGTGCCAGCAGACCTGACAGGGGGCGCGGCTATGGCTACACCTTC
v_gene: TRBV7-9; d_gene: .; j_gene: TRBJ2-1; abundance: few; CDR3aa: CASSHTASIYNEQFF; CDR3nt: TGTGCCAGCAGCCACACTGCTAGTATCTACAATGAGCAGTTCTTC
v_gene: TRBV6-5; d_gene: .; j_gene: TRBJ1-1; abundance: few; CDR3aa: CASSPAGLTEAFF; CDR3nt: TGTGCCAGCAGCCCCGCGGGCCTCACTGAAGCTTTCTTT
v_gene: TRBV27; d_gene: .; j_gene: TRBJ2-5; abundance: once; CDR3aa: CASRRMTQETQYF; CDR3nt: TGTGCCAGCAGAAGGATGACGCAAGAGACCCAGTACTTC
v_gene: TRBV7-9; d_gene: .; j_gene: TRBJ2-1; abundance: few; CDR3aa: CASSLGRGNEEFF; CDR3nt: TGTGCCAGCAGCTTAGGTAGAGGGAATGAAGAGTTCTTC
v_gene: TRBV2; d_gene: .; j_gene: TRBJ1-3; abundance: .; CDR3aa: CASARPHLSSAGNTIYF; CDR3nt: TGTGCCAGCGCCCGGCCACATCTAAGCTCTGCTGGAAACACCATATATTTT
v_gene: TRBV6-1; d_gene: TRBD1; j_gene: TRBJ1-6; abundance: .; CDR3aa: CASSVRDSRSPLHF; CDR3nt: TGTGCCAGCAGTGTCCGGGACAGCCGTTCACCCCTCCACTTT
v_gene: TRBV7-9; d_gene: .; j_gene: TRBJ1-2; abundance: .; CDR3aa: CASSLVDRGYTF; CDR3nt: TGTGCCAGCAGCTTAGTAGACCGCGGCTACACCTTC
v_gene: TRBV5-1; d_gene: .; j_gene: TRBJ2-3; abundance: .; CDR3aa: CASSLASTGFTDTQYF; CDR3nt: TGCGCCAGCAGCTTGGCCTCCACAGGGTTCACAGATACGCAGTATTTT
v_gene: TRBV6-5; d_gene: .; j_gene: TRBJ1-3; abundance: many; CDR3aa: CASTHSGSGNTIYF; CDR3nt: TGTGCCAGCACCCACAGTGGGTCGGGAAACACCATATATTTT
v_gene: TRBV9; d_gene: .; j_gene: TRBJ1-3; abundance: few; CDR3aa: CASSTHEGPGNTIYF; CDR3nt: TGTGCCAGCAGCACTCATGAGGGTCCTGGAAACACCATATATTTT